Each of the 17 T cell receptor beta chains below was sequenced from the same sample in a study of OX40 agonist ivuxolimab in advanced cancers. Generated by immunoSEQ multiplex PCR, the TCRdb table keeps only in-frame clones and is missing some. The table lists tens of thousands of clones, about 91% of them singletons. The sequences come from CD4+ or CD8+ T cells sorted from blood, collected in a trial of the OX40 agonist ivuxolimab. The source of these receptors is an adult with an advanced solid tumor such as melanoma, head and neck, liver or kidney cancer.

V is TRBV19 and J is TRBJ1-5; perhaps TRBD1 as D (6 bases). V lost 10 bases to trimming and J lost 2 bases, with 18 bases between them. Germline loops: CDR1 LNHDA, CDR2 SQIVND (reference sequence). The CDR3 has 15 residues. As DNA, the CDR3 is TGTGCCACCCGGACAGTGGGAGTTGGCAATCAGCCCCAGCATTTT. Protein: CATRTVGVGNQPQHF. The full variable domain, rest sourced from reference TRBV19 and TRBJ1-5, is DGGITQSPKYLFRKEGQNVTLSCEQNLNHDAMYWYRQDPGQGLRLIYYSQIVNDFQKGDIAEGYSVSREKKESFPLTVTSAQKNPTAFYLCATRTVGVGNQPQHFGDGTRLSIL.

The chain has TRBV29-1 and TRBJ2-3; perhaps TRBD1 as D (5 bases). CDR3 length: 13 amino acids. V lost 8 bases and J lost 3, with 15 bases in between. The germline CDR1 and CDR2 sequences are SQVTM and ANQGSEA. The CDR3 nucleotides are TGCAGCCAAGGGGTAAGGGGAACAGATACGCAGTATTTT. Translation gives CSQGVRGTDTQYF.

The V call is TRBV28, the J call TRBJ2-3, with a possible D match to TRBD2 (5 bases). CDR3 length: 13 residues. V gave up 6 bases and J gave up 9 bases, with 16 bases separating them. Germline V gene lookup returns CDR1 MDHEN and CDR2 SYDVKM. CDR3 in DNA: TGTGCCAGCAGCCCTGGGAGCTCTCCCACGCAGTATTTT. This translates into CASSPGSSPTQYF.

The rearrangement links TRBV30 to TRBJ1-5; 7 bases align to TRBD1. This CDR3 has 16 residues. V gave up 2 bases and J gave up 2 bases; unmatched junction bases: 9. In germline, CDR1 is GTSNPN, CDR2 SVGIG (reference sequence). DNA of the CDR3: TGTGCCTGGAGTTCTCTCGCTGGACAGGGCAATCAGCCCCAGCATTTT. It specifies CAWSSLAGQGNQPQHF.

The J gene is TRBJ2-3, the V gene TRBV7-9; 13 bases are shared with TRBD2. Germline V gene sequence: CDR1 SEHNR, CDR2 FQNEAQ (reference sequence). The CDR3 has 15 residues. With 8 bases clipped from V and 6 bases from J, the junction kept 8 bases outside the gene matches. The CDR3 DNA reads TGTGCCAGCGGCGCCGGGACTAGCGGGATTGATACGCAGTATTTT. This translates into CASGAGTSGIDTQYF.

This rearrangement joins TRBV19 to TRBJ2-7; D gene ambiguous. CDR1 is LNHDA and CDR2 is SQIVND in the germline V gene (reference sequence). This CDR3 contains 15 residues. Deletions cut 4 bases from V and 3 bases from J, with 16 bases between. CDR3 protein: CASSRANSWSYEQYF. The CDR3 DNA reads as TGTGCCAGTAGTAGAGCGAACTCCTGGAGCTACGAGCAGTACTTC.

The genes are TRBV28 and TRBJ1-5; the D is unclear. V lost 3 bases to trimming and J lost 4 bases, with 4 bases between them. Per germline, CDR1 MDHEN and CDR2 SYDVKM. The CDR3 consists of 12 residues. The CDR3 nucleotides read TGTGCCAGCAGTTTTAGTAATCAGCCCCAGCATTTT. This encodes CASSFSNQPQHF.

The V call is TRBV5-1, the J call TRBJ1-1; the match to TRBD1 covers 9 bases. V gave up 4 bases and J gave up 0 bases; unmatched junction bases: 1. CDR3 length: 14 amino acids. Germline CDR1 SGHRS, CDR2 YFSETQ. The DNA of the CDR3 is TGCGCCAGCAGCGGACAGGGGATGAACACTGAAGCTTTCTTT. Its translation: CASSGQGMNTEAFF. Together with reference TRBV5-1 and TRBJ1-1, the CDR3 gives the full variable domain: KAGVTQTPRYLIKTRGQQVTLSCSPISGHRSVSWYQQTPGQGLQFLFEYFSETQRNKGNFPGRFSGRQFSNSRSEMNVSTLELGDSALYLCASSGQGMNTEAFFGQGTRLTVV.

This CDR3 reads CASGAASGKGSTGELFF. The CDR3 bases are TGTGCTAGTGGGGCCGCTAGCGGGAAGGGGAGCACCGGGGAGCTGTTTTTT. V and J are TRBV12-5 and TRBJ2-2, with 9 positions matching TRBD2. V trimming: 6 bases; J trimming: 4 bases; junction bases outside the gene matches: 12. The CDR3 consists of 17 residues. The germline CDR1 and CDR2 sequences are LGHNT and FRNRAP.

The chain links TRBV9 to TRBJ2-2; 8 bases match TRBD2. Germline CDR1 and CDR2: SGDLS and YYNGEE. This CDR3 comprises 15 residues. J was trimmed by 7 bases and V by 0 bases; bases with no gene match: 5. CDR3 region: CASSVGPSGGGELFF. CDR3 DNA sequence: TGTGCCAGCAGCGTAGGACCCAGCGGGGGCGGGGAGCTGTTTTTT.

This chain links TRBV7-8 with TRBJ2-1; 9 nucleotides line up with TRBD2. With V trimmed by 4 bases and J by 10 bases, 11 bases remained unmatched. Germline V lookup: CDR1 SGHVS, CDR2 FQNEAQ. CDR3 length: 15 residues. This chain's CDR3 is CASSSIFSGSKEQFF. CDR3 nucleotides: TGTGCCAGCAGCTCTATTTTTAGCGGGAGCAAAGAGCAGTTCTTC.

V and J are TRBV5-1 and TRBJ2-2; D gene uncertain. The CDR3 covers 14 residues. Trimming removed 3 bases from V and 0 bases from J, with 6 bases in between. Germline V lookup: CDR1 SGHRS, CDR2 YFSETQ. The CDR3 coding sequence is TGCGCCAGCAGCTCCGACACGAACACCGGGGAGCTGTTTTTT. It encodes CASSSDTNTGELFF.

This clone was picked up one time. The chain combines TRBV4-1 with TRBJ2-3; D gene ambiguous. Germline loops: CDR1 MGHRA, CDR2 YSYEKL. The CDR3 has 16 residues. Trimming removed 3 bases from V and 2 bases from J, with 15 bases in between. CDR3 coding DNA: TGCGCCAGCAGCCAGACTGGGGAAAGGGCCACAGATACGCAGTATTTT. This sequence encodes CASSQTGERATDTQYF.

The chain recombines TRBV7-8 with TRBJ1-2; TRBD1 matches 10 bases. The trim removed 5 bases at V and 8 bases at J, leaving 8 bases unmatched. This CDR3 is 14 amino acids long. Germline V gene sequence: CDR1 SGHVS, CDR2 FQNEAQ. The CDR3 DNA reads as TGTGCCAGCAGCCGCCGGACAGGGGGTAAAGGCTACACCTTC. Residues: CASSRRTGGKGYTF.

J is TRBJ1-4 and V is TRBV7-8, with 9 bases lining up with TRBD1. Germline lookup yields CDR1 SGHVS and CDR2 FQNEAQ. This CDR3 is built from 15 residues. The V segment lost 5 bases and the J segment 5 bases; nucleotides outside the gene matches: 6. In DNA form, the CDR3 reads TGTGCCAGCAGCACGGGACAGGGCGTAAATGAAAAACTGTTTTTT. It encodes CASSTGQGVNEKLFF.

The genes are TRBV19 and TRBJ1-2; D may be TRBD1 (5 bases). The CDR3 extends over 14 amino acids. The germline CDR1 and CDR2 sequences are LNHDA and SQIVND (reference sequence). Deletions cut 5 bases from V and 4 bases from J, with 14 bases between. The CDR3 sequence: CASSPGGLAYGYTF. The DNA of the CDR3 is TGTGCCAGTAGTCCGGGGGGACTGGCCTATGGCTACACCTTC.

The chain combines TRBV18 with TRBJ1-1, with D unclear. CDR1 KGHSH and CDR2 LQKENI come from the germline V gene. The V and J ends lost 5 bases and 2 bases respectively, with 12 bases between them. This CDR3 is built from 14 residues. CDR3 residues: CASSFDTGNTEAFF. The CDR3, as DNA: TGTGCCAGCTCATTCGACACGGGAAACACTGAAGCTTTCTTT.